Given below is one TCR beta chain in context. What it recognizes is unknown. Among the donors, all were healthy bone marrow donors. The PCR used 60 Vbeta and 13 Jbeta primers. The table came from immunoSEQ multiplex PCR; TCRdb's copy has only in-frame clones and leaves some out. The repertoire holds roughly 100,000 clones, with around 84% as singletons. This sample stems from a study of cytomegalovirus exposure and HLA in healthy donors. Findings and caveats of the study: Beyond CMV serostatus, there was no information to go on about immune exposure. A missense variant in DCLRE1C was later tied to TCR beta V- and J-gene trimming. It is likely that the observed cluster of highly shared sequence variants was a sequencing artifact.

With 1 base clipped from V and 2 bases from J, the junction kept 5 bases outside the gene matches. This CDR3 has 15 residues. Germline V CDR1 and CDR2: SGHVS, FQNEAQ. The source of this sequence is a man aged 25-45 years in good health and CMV-seronegative. This rearrangement joins TRBV7-8 to TRBJ2-7; 7 bases are shared with TRBD1. Source material: PBMCs. CDR3 nucleotide sequence: TGTGCCAGCAGCTTAGTGAGACAGGGTCCCTACGAGCAGTACTTC. Its protein is CASSLVRQGPYEQYF.